This T cell receptor beta chain comes out of a study of cytomegalovirus exposure and HLA in healthy donors (dated by TCRdb to the late 2010s). Looking at the study overall: An earlier analysis of fewer than 750 of the donors reported 276 Gb of sequence data and around 100 million unique TCR beta sequences obtained from about 180 million T cells. Around 320 gigabases of sequencing data and approximately 85 million unique TCR sequences were included in an early release covering 550 to 800 HLA-typed donors. Of the 300 to 450 genotyped donors, about 80% fell in the genetic ancestry cluster associated with self-reported Caucasian donors. The aim of the study was to test whether cataloging public T cell receptors could identify signatures of past pathogen exposure. The T cell repertoires of under 750 subjects were profiled by immunosequencing and related to cytomegalovirus serostatus. A separate validation cohort of approximately 130 different subjects was used in addition to the roughly 670-subject first cohort. High-throughput TCR immunosequencing, statistical association of individual TCRs with disease status, and machine learning were combined to predict cytomegalovirus infection status. A later analysis re-examined previously published TCR beta repertoires from around 670 donors and added high-resolution HLA genotyping to investigate patterns of TCR occurrence. Rather than using new phenotypic data, the later analysis identified candidate immune exposures from TCR beta sequences and from how often those sequences occurred across donors. An earlier analysis of 587 of the donors used high-throughput TCR beta sequencing to judge whether each TCR beta V gene segment behaved as functional or pseudogenic. Alongside the repertoire data, information on donor age, sex, ethnicity and CMV serostatus was compiled. In a later genetic analysis, genome-wide SNP genotypes for about 65% of the roughly 700 donors were used, and that subset was treated as a discovery cohort. Every repertoire in the discovery cohort had been generated on one and the same sequencing platform. HLA typing included class I and class II loci at four-digit resolution. Typing coverage varied by locus: about 620-630 donors for A, B, C, DRB1 and DQB1; under 550 for DQA1; some 610 for DPA1; around 490 for DPB1. A handful of DR-DQ haplotypes were handled as single units for association and clustering because linkage in the cohort was strong. Across some 400 genotyped donors of the cohort, an average of about 250,000 unique TCR beta nucleotide sequences per donor were sequenced, and 15% to 20% of those sequences were non-productive.

The cohort comprised 670 or so healthy bone marrow donors. All cohort members were sampled while nominally healthy, although unrecorded immune exposures were likely present. The donor tested CMV seronegative, placing the donor among the 300 to 450 seronegative members of the cohort. Every donor gave a peripheral blood sample, and the peripheral blood mononuclear cells from that sample were used for TCR beta sequencing. The Qiagen DNeasy Blood Extraction Kit was used to extract genomic DNA from the blood cell samples. CDR1 and CDR2, per the germline V gene, are SGHVS and FNYEAQ. Germline trimming amounts to 4 bases on V and 4 bases on J, with 16 as the count of junction bases outside the gene matches. The CDR3 has 18 amino acids, counting the end cysteine and phenylalanine. Of all the DNA, just the CDR3 is kept, 54 bases in frame from base 1. Library method: the immunoSEQ multiplex PCR assay. The multiplex PCR relied on a mix of 60 forward primers for TCR Vbeta segments and 13 reverse primers for TCR Jbeta segments. A multiplex PCR assay on genomic DNA amplified the CDR3 region of rearranged TCR beta genes. On the Illumina HiSeq System, the amplified TCR beta libraries were sequenced as 87-base-pair reads. Regarding the original processing steps: In a later analysis, tens of millions of unique TCR beta chains were counted across the 500 to 850 repertoires, and about 9.9 million of these chains were shared by at least two donors. To remove PCR and sequencing errors, raw reads were error-corrected and collapsed into unique sequences using a nearest-neighbor algorithm that merged closely related sequences. V, D and J gene segments were assigned by aligning CDR3 sequences to IMGT reference sequences. For a sequence to be retained, at least a six-nucleotide match to both a V gene segment and a J gene segment was required. Rearrangements were called productive when the CDR3 lacked stop codons and stayed in frame with V and J; all others were non-productive. CDR3 was defined by IMGT convention, running from the second conserved V-encoded cysteine to the conserved J-encoded phenylalanine. The earlier analysis of about 590 of the donors excluded sequences that lacked an unambiguous match to a single V gene segment. In an earlier analysis of a few hundred of the donors, V segments were called functional above 56.7% productive rearrangements and were called segregating when the between-donor standard deviation exceeded 5%. A statistical classification framework was built to diagnose cytomegalovirus status from the catalog of TCR beta chain sequences. A later analysis assigned V and J genes by comparing TCR nucleotide sequences with IMGT/GENE-DB human TR gene sequences. The TCRdist pipeline was used in a later analysis to assign CDR3 sequences and most-parsimonious VDJ recombination scenarios. In a later analysis, every TCR beta chain was defined by the combination of its CDR3 amino acid sequence and its V-gene family, and reads without a unique V-gene family were dropped. A later analysis removed several hundred highly shared, low-generation-probability nucleotide sequences to deal with suspected cross-contamination and a sequencing artifact. A later analysis calculated a clonal expansion index for each public chain from normalized within-repertoire ranks of inferred template counts. In a later analysis, generation probabilities were computed using a VDJ recombination model fitted to out-of-frame rearrangements, and the results were checked against IGoR. In a later analysis, hypergeometric tests were used to score TCR-TCR, TCR-HLA and TCR-CMV co-occurrence, with a repertoire-size bias correction applied to TCR pairs. A later analysis estimated false discovery rates by permuting HLA or CMV assignments 20 times. In a later analysis, co-occurring TCRs were grouped with DBSCAN, and TCRdist sequence similarity was added when clustering was performed within HLA-allele-positive subsets. For co-occurrence clustering, repertoires with fewer than 30,000 or more than 120,000 public chains were excluded, along with roughly 5 repertoires with anomalous nucleotide sharing. Sourced from immuneACCESS, this table was stored by TCRdb with only in-frame sequences that have V and J called. A share of the clones is absent; for the studies checked, an unresolved V gene accounts for under half, and the remainder has no known explanation. The V and J calls and the clone size are those of that table, but D and trimming were determined from the DNA. Present in this sample are roughly 100,000 clones, 70% to 85% of which were seen just once. The top ten constitute about 4% of the sample.

Details on this clone: No antigen is known for it. Base quality data are lacking; no much larger clone is found one base away.

Study-level results and caveats: Sequencing depth was assumed to be roughly uniform across donors in the presence/absence analyses, though that assumption may not hold. The authors suggested that the approach could potentially be extended to other disease states and immunological phenotypes. In an earlier analysis of fewer than 700 of the donors, most TCR beta V segments appeared in productive rearrangements about 87% or about 30% of the time, broadly matching IMGT annotations. In a later analysis, HLA-associated TCR beta chains were found to be more clonally expanded and to have lower generation probabilities than equally common non-associated chains. Strong co-occurrence of HLA alleles, especially DR and DQ, made assigning TCR associations to individual alleles difficult. HLA typing was unavailable for some donors at each locus, so association tests used only the typed subset. A later genetic analysis associated a missense DCLRE1C variant with V-gene and J-gene trimming of TCR beta chains, and an independent cohort replicated the association. In a later analysis, several top co-occurrence clusters were reported to appear linked to parvovirus B19, influenza, CMV and Epstein-Barr virus. Immune exposure information for the cohort was limited to CMV serostatus. While some public TCRs were present in many individuals, most TCR sequences turned up only very rarely across donors. Specific HLA alleles were associated with 15,000 to 20,000 TCR beta sequences at a false discovery rate of 0.05 in a later analysis. In both the original and validation cohorts, the classifier was reported to diagnose cytomegalovirus status with high specificity and sensitivity. A later analysis found that most CMV-associated TCR beta chains appeared HLA-restricted, with HLA associations seemingly driven largely by CMV exposure. Correlated functional status among segregating V segments might reflect linkage disequilibrium, but an unknown experimental factor could not be ruled out. The study listed 150 to 200 TCR beta chains as associated with cytomegalovirus. Some IMGT-functional V segments, including TRBV6-2 and TRBV6-3, could not be told apart with the 87-base-pair reads, so those segments were excluded. A further reported finding was that TCR beta sequences accurately predicted the HLA-A and HLA-B alleles for most subjects in the first cohort. Only TCR beta chains were sequenced in this cohort, and the absence of alpha or paired-chain data limited detectable features. Compared with the approximately 600-donor mean, donors in an Asian-associated ancestry cluster had fewer N-insertions in productive TCRs, according to a later genetic analysis. Because counts were too low, roughly 18 rarely observed V segments, including chromosome 9 orphons, were left out of the earlier analysis of 500 to 750 of the donors. In vitro tests confirmed that a few of the cytomegalovirus-associated TCR beta chains recognize cytomegalovirus antigens. The sequencing pipeline was judged likely to have produced a cluster of highly shared sequence variants as a technical artifact. A later analysis found that TCR association rates varied across HLA loci, with DRB1 alleles showing the most associated TCRs and HLA-C alleles the fewest.

The chain was built from TRBV7-6 and TRBJ2-7, and 10 bases in between align with TRBD2. Sequencing used PBMCs. The sequence was obtained from a man between 50 and 59 years old in good health and CMV-seronegative. The nucleotide sequence reads as follows: TGTGCCAGCAGCTCGCCCCAAGAGACCGGGACTAGCGCATACGAGCAGTACTTC. Its coded protein is CASSSPQETGTSAYEQYF.